The clone carrying this T cell receptor (beta chain) has more than one count but fewer than ten. As yet, its antigen is unknown. The entirety of the isolated RNA underwent reverse transcription, so expressed TCRB transcripts were sequenced. The data were produced by immunoSEQ multiplex PCR, yet TCRdb's version contains in-frame clones alone and is incomplete. The sample consists of 200,000 to 250,000 clones, about a tenth of them appearing once. CD4+ cells of the naive, central memory, regulatory and stem cell-like memory types were sorted via CD45RO/CCR7/CD25/CD127/CD95/CD27. These data come from a study of beta chain features in type 1 diabetes. General study points: Over-representation of high TCR-expressing cells was a possible consequence of cDNA sequencing. In comparison with healthy donors, patients had naive, central memory and Treg TCRB repertoires that appeared more similar. It was possible that PCR favored shorter templates, equally so in patients and controls.

Germline V gene sequence: CDR1 SGHTA, CDR2 FQGNSA. The CDR3 contains 13 residues. Sample: central memory CD4+ T cells from blood. This chain connects TRBV7-2 to TRBJ2-5; no clear D. The end of the DNA is better explained by TRBJ2-7, so the J call may be wrong. This clonotype originated in a man between 18 and 29 years old in good health. The CDR3 loop reads CASSLALGYEQYF. CDR3 coding DNA: TGTGCCAGCAGCTTAGCGTTGGGCTACGAGCAGTACTTC.